This passage covers 13 T cell receptor beta chains from one sample sequenced in a study of T-cell reconstitution after alpha-beta-depleted transplantation in children. Unique molecular identifiers were used to barcode this TCRbeta library. TCRdb reprocessed the PCR reads with MiXCR, giving one entry per CDR3 protein. The data contain hundreds of thousands of distinct CDR3 sequences, about an eighth of them singletons. The material was PBMCs, obtained before TCRalphabeta/CD19-depleted stem cell transplant. The receptors derive from a girl aged 2 to 10 with congenital amegakaryocytic thrombocytopenia, due to receive a stem cell transplant.

This clonotype occurred many times. The rearrangement joins TRBV12-3 or TRBV12-4 to TRBJ2-7; D is unclear. Trimming stripped 5 bases from V and 4 bases from J, with 12 bases between. The CDR3 runs to 13 residues. This CDR3 reads CASSPETPYEQYF. CDR3 nucleotide sequence: TGTGCCAGCAGTCCAGAAACCCCTTACGAGCAGTACTTC.

This clonotype was recorded at least ten times. The chain links TRBV10-3 to TRBJ1-1; no firm D call. The germline V gene encodes CDR1 ENHRY and CDR2 SYGVKD. Trimming removed 10 bases from V and 1 base from J, with 13 bases in between. The CDR3 runs to 13 residues. The chain's CDR3 is CATQRKENTEAFF. The CDR3 DNA follows: TGTGCCACCCAAAGAAAAGAGAACACTGAAGCTTTCTTT.

This clonotype was recorded many times. The gene calls are TRBV20-1 and TRBJ2-7; TRBD2 is a possible D gene (6 bases). CDR1 is DFQATT, CDR2 SNEGSKA, per germline (reference sequence). The CDR3 runs to 13 residues. V was pared by 5 bases and J by 4 bases, with 15 bases between. The CDR3 sequence: CSAFNPAGYEQYF. The CDR3 DNA sequence: TGCAGTGCTTTTAATCCCGCGGGATACGAGCAGTACTTC.

This clonotype was observed a few times. V and J are TRBV4-1 and TRBJ2-1; 9 bases are shared with TRBD2. Germline trimming cut 5 bases from V and 8 bases from J; bases unmatched to any gene: 16. The germline V gene has CDR1 MGHRA and CDR2 YSYEKL. The CDR3 extends over 17 amino acids. The CDR3 nucleotides are TGCGCCAGCAGCTTTAACTTAGCGGGAGTAAAATCTGATGAGCAGTTCTTC. The encoded protein is CASSFNLAGVKSDEQFF.

This clonotype was counted ten times or more. V and J are TRBV7-2 and TRBJ1-4; D remains ambiguous. The germline CDR1 and CDR2 sequences are SGHTA and FQGNSA. The CDR3 runs to 15 residues. V was shortened by 3 bases and J by 0 bases, with 8 bases between the two germline ends. The CDR3 DNA follows: TGTGCCAGCAGCTTGGACGTTACAACTAATGAAAAACTGTTTTTT. Protein: CASSLDVTTNEKLFF.

The chain uses TRBV9 and TRBJ2-2; TRBD2 is a possible D gene (5 bases). Germline V gives CDR1 SGDLS, CDR2 YYNGEE. The CDR3 has 13 residues. The V gene lost 3 bases and the J gene lost 6 bases, with 9 bases spanning the gap. CDR3 coding DNA: TGTGCCAGCAGCGCCCGGACTTCCGGGGAGCTGTTTTTT. It specifies CASSARTSGELFF.

At least ten counts were recorded for this clonotype. V gene TRBV5-1 combines with J gene TRBJ2-7; D may be TRBD1 (6 bases). The CDR3 is 15 residues long. Trimming removed 1 base at V and 1 base at J, with 12 bases between. Germline values: CDR1 SGHRS, CDR2 YFSETQ. CDR3 protein: CASSLTDSLSYEQYF. The CDR3 DNA sequence: TGCGCCAGCAGCTTGACGGACAGCCTATCCTACGAGCAGTACTTC.

This clonotype was seen a few times. The J gene is TRBJ2-1, the V gene TRBV29-1, with a possible D match to TRBD2 (6 bases). V lost 7 bases, J lost 6 bases, and 19 bases lay in between. Germline V lookup: CDR1 SQVTM, CDR2 ANQGSEA. The CDR3 totals 14 residues. CDR3 coding DNA: TGCAGCGCAACTACAGGACCCGGGGGCAATGAGCAGTTCTTC. It codes for CSATTGPGGNEQFF.

In its sample, this clonotype was seen many times. The rearrangement uses TRBV5-1 and TRBJ1-1; maybe TRBD1 (5 bases). CDR1 is SGHRS, CDR2 YFSETQ, per germline. The CDR3 sequence is 13 residues long. V gave up 3 bases and J gave up 3 bases, with 9 bases separating them. The CDR3 reads CASSSGGDTEAFF. CDR3 nucleotide sequence: TGCGCCAGCAGCTCCGGGGGGGACACTGAAGCTTTCTTT.

This sequence joins TRBV15 and TRBJ2-5, with 7 positions matching TRBD1. The germline V gene encodes CDR1 LNHNV and CDR2 YYDKDF (reference sequence). This CDR3 is built from 15 residues. After removal of 1 base from V and 2 bases from J, the junction contained 4 bases not matched to a gene. This CDR3 reads CATSRVNRGQETQYF. DNA for the CDR3: TGTGCCACCAGCAGAGTCAACAGGGGTCAAGAGACCCAGTACTTC.

This clonotype was detected many times. The chain joins TRBV5-1 to TRBJ2-1, with TRBD2 identical over 7 bases. V shed 0 bases, J shed 0 bases, and the junction held 6 bases outside the gene matches. Germline lookup yields CDR1 SGHRS and CDR2 YFSETQ. CDR3 length equals 17 residues. The DNA of the CDR3 is TGCGCCAGCAGCTTGGTCACAGCGGGGTCCTCCTACAATGAGCAGTTCTTC. Translation gives CASSLVTAGSSYNEQFF.

This CDR3 is CSATTRTSGRAIDYNEQFF. CDR3 nucleotides: TGCAGTGCTACTACTAGGACTAGCGGGAGGGCCATTGATTACAATGAGCAGTTCTTC. The rearrangement uses TRBV20-1 and TRBJ2-1; TRBD2 agrees at 15 bases. The CDR3 totals 19 residues. In germline, CDR1 is DFQATT, CDR2 SNEGSKA (reference sequence). The J segment lost 4 bases and the V segment lost 4 bases, leaving 14 bases of the junction unmatched.

The chain carries TRBV11-3 and TRBJ2-7, with 14 nucleotides matching TRBD2. Per germline, CDR1 SGHNT and CDR2 YENEEA. CDR3 size: 17 residues. V lost 1 base and J lost 6; bases outside the gene matches: 8. CDR3 amino acids: CASSLVYHGTSGSEQYF. In DNA, the CDR3 is TGTGCCAGCAGCTTAGTTTACCACGGGACTAGCGGGAGCGAGCAGTACTTC.